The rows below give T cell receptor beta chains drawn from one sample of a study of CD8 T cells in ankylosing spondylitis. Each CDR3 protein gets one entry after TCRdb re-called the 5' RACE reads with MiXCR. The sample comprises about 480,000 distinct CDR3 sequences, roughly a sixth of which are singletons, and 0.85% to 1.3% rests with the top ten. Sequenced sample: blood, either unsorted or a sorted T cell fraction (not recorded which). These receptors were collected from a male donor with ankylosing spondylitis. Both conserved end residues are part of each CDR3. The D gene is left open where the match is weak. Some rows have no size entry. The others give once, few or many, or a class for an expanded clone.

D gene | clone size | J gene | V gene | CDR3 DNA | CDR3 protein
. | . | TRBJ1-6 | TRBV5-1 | TGCGCCAGCAGCTTGGGAGGGTATGAATCACCCCTCCACTTT | CASSLGGYESPLHF
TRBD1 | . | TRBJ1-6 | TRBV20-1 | TGCAGTGCTAGGACAGGGAGTTTGAATAATTCACCCCTCCACTTT | CSARTGSLNNSPLHF
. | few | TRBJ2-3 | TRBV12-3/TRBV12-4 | TGTGCCAGCAGTGGAGGGGGGACAGCAGATACGCAGTATTTT | CASSGGGTADTQYF
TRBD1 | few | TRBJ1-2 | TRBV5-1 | TGCGCCAGCAGCGACGGACAGGGTGAAGGCTATGGCTACACCTTC | CASSDGQGEGYGYTF
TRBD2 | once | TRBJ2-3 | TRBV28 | TGTGCCAGCAGTTTCGGGGGAGGGGCGGCAGATACGCAGTATTTT | CASSFGGGAADTQYF
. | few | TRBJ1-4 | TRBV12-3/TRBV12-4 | TGTGCCAGCAGTTTAGGGGGGGACGGAGTTAATGAAAAACTGTTTTTT | CASSLGGDGVNEKLFF
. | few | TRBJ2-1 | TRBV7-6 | TGTGCCAGCAGCTTAGTGGGACTGAAGGGGAAGTTACTGAATGAGCAGTTCTTC | CASSLVGLKGKLLNEQFF
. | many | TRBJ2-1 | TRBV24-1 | TGTGCCACCAGTGCCGGAGAGACGTCCTACAATGAGCAGTTCTTC | CATSAGETSYNEQFF
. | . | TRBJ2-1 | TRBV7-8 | TGTGCCAGCAGCTTAGTTCCTAAGGGCCTCAATGAGCAGTTCTTC | CASSLVPKGLNEQFF
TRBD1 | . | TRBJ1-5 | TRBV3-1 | TGTGCCAGCAGCCAAGGACCACCCCCAGGGGGTCAGCCCCAGCATTTT | CASSQGPPPGGQPQHF
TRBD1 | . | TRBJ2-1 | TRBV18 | TGTGCCAGCTCACAACGGGGACAGGGGGATTACAATGAGCAGTTCTTC | CASSQRGQGDYNEQFF
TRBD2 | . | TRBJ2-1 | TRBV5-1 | TGCGCCAGCAGCCCGACTAGCGGGAAGGAAGATGAGCAGTTCTTC | CASSPTSGKEDEQFF
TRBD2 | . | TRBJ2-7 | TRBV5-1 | TGCGCCAGCAGCTTAACTAGCGGGGCCCAGGGAGAGCAGTACTTC | CASSLTSGAQGEQYF
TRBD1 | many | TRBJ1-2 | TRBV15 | TGTGCCACCAGCAGAGGCGGGACAGCCAACTATGGCTACACCTTC | CATSRGGTANYGYTF
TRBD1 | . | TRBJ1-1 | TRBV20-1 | TGCAGTGCTCCAGGGGGCGTGAACACTGAAGCTTTCTTT | CSAPGGVNTEAFF
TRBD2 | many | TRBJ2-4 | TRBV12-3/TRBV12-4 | TGTGCCAGCAGTTTAGGCTTTAGCGGGCCTTCAAACATTCAGTACTTC | CASSLGFSGPSNIQYF
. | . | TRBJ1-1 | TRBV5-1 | TGCGCCAGCAGCTTGTACGGGGTTGGGAACACTGAAGCTTTCTTT | CASSLYGVGNTEAFF
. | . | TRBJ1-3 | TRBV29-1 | TGCAGCGTTATCGCAGACTCTGGAAACACCATATATTTT | CSVIADSGNTIYF
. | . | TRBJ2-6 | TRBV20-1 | TGCAGTGCCTCAGTTAACCAGGGTCTTGCCAACGTCCTGACTTTC | CSASVNQGLANVLTF
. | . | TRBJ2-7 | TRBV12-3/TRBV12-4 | TGTGCCAGCAGTTTAGTAAGGGACGAGCAGTACTTC | CASSLVRDEQYF
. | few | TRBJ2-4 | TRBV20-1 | TGCAGTGCTATAAGTTTTCAGCTTCTAGCCAAAAACATTCAGTACTTC | CSAISFQLLAKNIQYF
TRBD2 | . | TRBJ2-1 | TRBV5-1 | TGCGCCAGCAGCACGGGGGACCGGGAGGTGAATGAGCAGTTCTTC | CASSTGDREVNEQFF
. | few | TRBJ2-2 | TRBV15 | TGTGCCACCGGGGTAGGGCCCGGGGAGCTGTTTTTT | CATGVGPGELFF
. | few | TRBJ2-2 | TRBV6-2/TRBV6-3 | TGTGCCAGCAGTCCCCGGGGCCGGAGTGACACCGGGGAGCTGTTTTTT | CASSPRGRSDTGELFF
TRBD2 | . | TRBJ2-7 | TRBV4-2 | TGTGCCAGCAGCCAAGAGAGGTGGCTAGCGGGATACGAGCAGTACTTC | CASSQERWLAGYEQYF
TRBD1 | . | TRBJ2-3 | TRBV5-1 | TGCGCCAGCAGCTTGGCCATAACAGGGGGCGCGGATACGCAGTATTTT | CASSLAITGGADTQYF
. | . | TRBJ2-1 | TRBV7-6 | TGTGCCAGCAGCCATATTAGCGGAAGGGCCGGAGATGAGCAGTTCTTC | CASSHISGRAGDEQFF
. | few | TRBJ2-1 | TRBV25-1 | TGTGCCAGCAGTGCCGTGAACTCCTACAATGAGCAGTTCTTC | CASSAVNSYNEQFF
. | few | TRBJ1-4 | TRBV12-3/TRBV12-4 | TGTGCCAGCAGTTTATGGGTCAGACGGAGGGGGTATGAACAACTGTTTTTT | CASSLWVRRRGYEQLFF
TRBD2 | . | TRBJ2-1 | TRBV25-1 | TGTGCCAGCAGTGAATATTTGGGACTAGCGGGAGGGCCGGCCTACAATGAGCAGTTCTTC | CASSEYLGLAGGPAYNEQFF
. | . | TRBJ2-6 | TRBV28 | TGTGCCAGCCTTGATGAGGGGGCTGGGGCCAACGTCCTGACTTTC | CASLDEGAGANVLTF
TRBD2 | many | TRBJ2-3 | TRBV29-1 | TGCAGCGTTGAAGACCGACTAGCGGGGCTAACAGATACGCAGTATTTT | CSVEDRLAGLTDTQYF
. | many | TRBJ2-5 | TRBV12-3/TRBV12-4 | TGTGCCAGCAGGCGACTAGAAGATGTACAAGAGACCCAGTACTTC | CASRRLEDVQETQYF
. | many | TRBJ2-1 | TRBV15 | TGTGCCACCAGCAGAGAGGCAGACAATGAGCAGTTCTTC | CATSREADNEQFF
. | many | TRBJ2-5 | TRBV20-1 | TGCAGTGCCCAAGGTCCGAGACAACAACAAGAGACCCAGTACTTC | CSAQGPRQQQETQYF
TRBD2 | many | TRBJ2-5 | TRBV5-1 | TGCGCCAGCAGCCCAGGGACTAGCGGGGAGACCCAGTACTTC | CASSPGTSGETQYF
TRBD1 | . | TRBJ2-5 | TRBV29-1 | TGCAGCGTGTTACCGGGACAGGGCTTTGGGACCCAGTACTTC | CSVLPGQGFGTQYF
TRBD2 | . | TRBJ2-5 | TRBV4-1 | TGCGCCAGCAGCCAAGGAGCCTCTAGCGGAGTCCAAGAGACCCAGTACTTC | CASSQGASSGVQETQYF
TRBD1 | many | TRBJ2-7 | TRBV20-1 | TGCAGTGCGCAACAGGGGGCCCCTTCCGAGCAGTACTTC | CSAQQGAPSEQYF